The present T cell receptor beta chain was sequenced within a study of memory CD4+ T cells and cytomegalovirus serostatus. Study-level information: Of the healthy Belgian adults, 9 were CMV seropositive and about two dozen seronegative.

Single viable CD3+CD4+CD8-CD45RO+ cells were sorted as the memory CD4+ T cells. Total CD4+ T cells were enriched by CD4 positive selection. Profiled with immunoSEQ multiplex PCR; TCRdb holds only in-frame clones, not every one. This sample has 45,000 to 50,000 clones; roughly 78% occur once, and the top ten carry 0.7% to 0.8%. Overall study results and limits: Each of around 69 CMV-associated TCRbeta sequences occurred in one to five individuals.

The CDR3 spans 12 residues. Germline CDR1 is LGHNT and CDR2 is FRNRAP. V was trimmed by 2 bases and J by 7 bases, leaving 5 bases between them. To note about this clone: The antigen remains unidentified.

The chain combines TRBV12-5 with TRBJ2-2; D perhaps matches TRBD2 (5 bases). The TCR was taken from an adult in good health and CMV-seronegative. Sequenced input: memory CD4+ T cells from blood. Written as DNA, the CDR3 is TGTGCTAGTGGTTTGCGGGGCGGGGAGCTGTTTTTT. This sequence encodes CASGLRGGELFF.